This T cell receptor (beta chain) originates from a study of T cell repertoires in aging, cancer and after chemotherapy (dated by TCRdb to about 2019). Looking at the study overall: Donors spanned six age groups from 30 or younger to 70 or older, with at least three individuals per group. Control TCR repertoires from healthy donors were recorded over several months to years, and clear clonal overlap was observed across re-sampling. Several million TCR reads were contained in the full dataset. To examine immunoaging and T cell reconstitution after chemotherapy, the study profiled TCR beta repertoires in peripheral blood from healthy donors and cancer patients. The cohort comprised 200 to 250 cancer patients, 90 to 94 with hematological and approximately 120 with solid cancers, plus 95 healthy donors as a reference group. Beyond this particular receptor, the publication reports: In healthy donors, the decline in TCR diversity with age was mainly explained by loss of richness, whereas in cancer patients loss of evenness was also found to contribute. In both cancer cohorts, median generation probability rose over the chemotherapy interval, which suggests that the repertoire was reconstituted through rebound thymic output. Untreated patients with hematological or solid cancers showed significantly lower blood TCR diversity and higher clonality than age-matched healthy donors. According to the authors, the repertoire data do not permit conclusions about immunological memory after chemotherapy.

A word on this clonotype: What antigen it recognizes has not been identified. No qualities accompany the bases; no much larger clone lies one base away.

Using a mixed TRB-A/B primer pool, multiplex touch-down PCR amplified rearranged TRB sequences covering the V, D and J segments. Illumina adapters and sample indices were attached to the amplicons in two consecutive PCR reactions using Phusion HS II polymerase. The amplicons were purified from gel with the NucleoSpin Gel and PCR Clean-up kit and then assessed with Qubit and an Agilent 2100 Bioanalyzer. The libraries were sequenced on an Illumina MiSeq with 600-cycle, single-indexed, paired-end runs. Per the original workflow: Processing of the TRB sequences was carried out with MiXCR versions 2.12 and 3.0.5. Each unique CDR3 nucleotide sequence was treated as one clone, and only productive sequences with two or more reads were kept. Shannon diversity, evenness, clonality (one minus evenness), and alpha-parameterized diversity profiles from alpha 0 to 5 were included as repertoire metrics. The IGoR algorithm was used to compute generation probabilities of clones in paired pre- and post-chemotherapy samples. TCRdb reprocessed the public reads (quality trimming at Q25 with fastp, clone calling with MiXCR) and kept in-frame beta chains. Identical CDR3 protein sequences are pooled into one entry, listed with their most common genes and DNA. In this record, the V and J calls reflect TCRdb's handling and not the investigators' own analysis. Present in this sample are about 13,000 distinct CDR3 sequences, 35% of which were seen just once. About 7% of the sample rests with the top ten.

TCR beta rearrangements were amplified from genomic DNA isolated from peripheral blood, not from sorted cells or RNA. The sample taken for sequencing was blood. The origin of this receptor is a human donor in good health. The donor label of this sample is uncertain.

The CDR3 is CARSLGQGGETQYF. The nucleotide sequence reads as follows: TGTGCCAGAAGCCTAGGACAGGGAGGTGAGACCCAGTACTTC. The chain was built from TRBV5-3 and TRBJ2-5; 8 bases in between match TRBD1. TRBV5-3 is filed as an ORF, its function uncertain. V is trimmed back by 4 bases and J by 5 bases, and the junction contains 7 bases that no gene match accounts for. The CDR3 starts with the cysteine, ends with the phenylalanine, and has 14 residues. This entry keeps only the CDR3 DNA: 42 bases, framed from base 1.